This T cell receptor beta chain derives from a study of T cells after posttransplantation cyclophosphamide. Some clones are missing from TCRdb's copy, which holds only in-frame ones; the method was immunoSEQ multiplex PCR. In the table there are 10,000 to 15,000 clones, over 75% of which are singletons. Germline loops: CDR1 LNHDA, CDR2 SQIVND (reference sequence). The length of the CDR3 is 13 residues. V was trimmed by 6 bases and J by 2 bases, leaving 8 bases between them. Sequences were obtained from memory CD4+ T cells sorted from PBMCs. This chain joins TRBV19 and TRBJ2-1; D not resolved. This TCR was recovered from a man aged 50 or older in good health, CMV-negative, and a related stem cell transplant donor. The DNA of the CDR3 is TGTGCCAGTAGGGCCGCCACCTACAATGAGCAGTTCTTC. This sequence encodes CASRAATYNEQFF.